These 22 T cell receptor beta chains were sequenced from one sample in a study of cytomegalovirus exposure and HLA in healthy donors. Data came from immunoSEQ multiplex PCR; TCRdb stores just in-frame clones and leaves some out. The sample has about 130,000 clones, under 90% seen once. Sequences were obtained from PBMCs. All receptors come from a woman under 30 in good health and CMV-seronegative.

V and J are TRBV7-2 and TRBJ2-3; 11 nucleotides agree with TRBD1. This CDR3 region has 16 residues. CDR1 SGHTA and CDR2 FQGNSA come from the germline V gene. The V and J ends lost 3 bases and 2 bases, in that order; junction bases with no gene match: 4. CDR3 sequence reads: CASSFRTGGPTDTQYF. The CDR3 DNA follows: TGTGCCAGCAGCTTTAGGACAGGGGGCCCCACAGATACGCAGTATTTT.

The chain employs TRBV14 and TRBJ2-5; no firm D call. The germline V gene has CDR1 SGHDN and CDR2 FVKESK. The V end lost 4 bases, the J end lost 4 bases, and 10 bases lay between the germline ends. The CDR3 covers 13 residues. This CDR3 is CASSPLVAETQYF. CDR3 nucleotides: TGTGCCAGCAGCCCCCTAGTCGCAGAGACCCAGTACTTC.

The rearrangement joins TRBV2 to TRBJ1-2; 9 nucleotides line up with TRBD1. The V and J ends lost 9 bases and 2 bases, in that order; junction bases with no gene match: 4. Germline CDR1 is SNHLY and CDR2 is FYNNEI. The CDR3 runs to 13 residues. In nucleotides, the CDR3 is TGTGCCAGGACCGGGACAGGGAACTATGGCTACACCTTC. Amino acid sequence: CARTGTGNYGYTF.

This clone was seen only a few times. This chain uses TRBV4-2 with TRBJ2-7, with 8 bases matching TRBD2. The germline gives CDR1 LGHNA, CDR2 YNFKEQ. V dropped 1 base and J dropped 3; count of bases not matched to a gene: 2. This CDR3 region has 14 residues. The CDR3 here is CASSQVLAGYEQYF. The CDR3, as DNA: TGTGCCAGCAGCCAAGTGCTAGCGGGCTACGAGCAGTACTTC.

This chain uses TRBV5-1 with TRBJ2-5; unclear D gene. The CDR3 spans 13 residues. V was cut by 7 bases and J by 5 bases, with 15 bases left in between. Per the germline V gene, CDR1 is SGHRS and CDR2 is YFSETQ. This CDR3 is CASERRSGETQYF. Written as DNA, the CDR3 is TGCGCCAGCGAACGACGGTCCGGGGAGACCCAGTACTTC.

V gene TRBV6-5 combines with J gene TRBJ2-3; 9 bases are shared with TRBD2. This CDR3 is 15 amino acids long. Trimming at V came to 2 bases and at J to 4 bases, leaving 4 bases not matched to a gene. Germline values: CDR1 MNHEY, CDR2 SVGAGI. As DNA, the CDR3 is TGTGCCAGCAGTTACGCGGGAGGGCCCGCAGATACGCAGTATTTT. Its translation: CASSYAGGPADTQYF.

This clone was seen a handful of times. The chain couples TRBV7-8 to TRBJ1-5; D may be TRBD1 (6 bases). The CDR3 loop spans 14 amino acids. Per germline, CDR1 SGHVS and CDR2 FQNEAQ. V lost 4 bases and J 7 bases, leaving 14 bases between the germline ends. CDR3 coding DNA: TGTGCCAGCAGCTCCTTCCAGGGGAGACAGCCCCAGCATTTT. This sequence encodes CASSSFQGRQPQHF.

CDR3 region: CASRSLAGAVSGANVLTF. CDR3 DNA: TGCGCCAGCAGGTCCCTAGCGGGAGCCGTCTCTGGGGCCAACGTCCTGACTTTC. V gene TRBV5-1 combines with J gene TRBJ2-6, with TRBD2 matching 10 bases. The V segment lost 5 bases and the J segment 0 bases; nucleotides outside the gene matches: 8. The CDR3 sequence is 18 residues long. Germline CDR1 reads SGHRS; CDR2 reads YFSETQ.

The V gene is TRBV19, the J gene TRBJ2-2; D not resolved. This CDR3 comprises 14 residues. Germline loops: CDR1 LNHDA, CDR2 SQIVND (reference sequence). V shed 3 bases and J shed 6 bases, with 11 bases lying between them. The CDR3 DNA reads TGTGCCAGTAGTATCTTTGACTCCTCCGGGGAGCTGTTTTTT. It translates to CASSIFDSSGELFF. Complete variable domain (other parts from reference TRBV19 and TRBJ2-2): DGGITQSPKYLFRKEGQNVTLSCEQNLNHDAMYWYRQDPGQGLRLIYYSQIVNDFQKGDIAEGYSVSREKKESFPLTVTSAQKNPTAFYLCASSIFDSSGELFFGEGSRLTVL.

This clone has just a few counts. The CDR3 DNA is TGTGCCATCGCACGGGAGACCAATCAGCCCCAGCATTTT. This sequence encodes CAIARETNQPQHF. The chain uses TRBV6-6 and TRBJ1-5; D is unresolved. V dropped 10 bases and J dropped 3 bases, with 13 bases sitting between them. In germline, CDR1 is MNHNY, CDR2 SVGAGI (reference sequence). The CDR3 length is 13 residues.

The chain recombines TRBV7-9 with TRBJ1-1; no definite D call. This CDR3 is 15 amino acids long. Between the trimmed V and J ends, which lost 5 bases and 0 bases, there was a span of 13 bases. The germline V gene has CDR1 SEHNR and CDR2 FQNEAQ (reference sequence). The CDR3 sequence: CASSQSGYMNTEAFF. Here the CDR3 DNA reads TGTGCCAGCAGCCAATCCGGGTACATGAACACTGAAGCTTTCTTT. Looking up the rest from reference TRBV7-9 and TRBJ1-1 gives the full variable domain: DTGVSQNPRHKITKRGQNVTFRCDPISEHNRLYWYRQTLGQGPEFLTYFQNEAQLEKSRLLSDRFSAERPKGSFSTLEIQRTEQGDSAMYLCASSQSGYMNTEAFFGQGTRLTVV.

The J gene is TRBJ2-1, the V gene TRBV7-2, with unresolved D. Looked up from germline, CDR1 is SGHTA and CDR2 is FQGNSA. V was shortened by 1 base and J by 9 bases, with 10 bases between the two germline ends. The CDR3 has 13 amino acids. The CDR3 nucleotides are TGTGCCAGCAGCTTAGATCCCAGAAGTGAGCAGTTCTTC. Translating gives CASSLDPRSEQFF.

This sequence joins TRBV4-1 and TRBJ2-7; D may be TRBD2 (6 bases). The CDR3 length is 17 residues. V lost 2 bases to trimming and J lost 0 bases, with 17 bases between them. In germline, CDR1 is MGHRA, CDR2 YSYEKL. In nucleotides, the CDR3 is TGCGCCAGCAGCCAATTAGTTAGCGGTCCCACCTCCTACGAGCAGTACTTC. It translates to CASSQLVSGPTSYEQYF.

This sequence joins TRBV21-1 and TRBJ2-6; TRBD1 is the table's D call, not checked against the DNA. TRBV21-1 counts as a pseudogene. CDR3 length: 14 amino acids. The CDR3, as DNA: TGTGCCGGAAATTACAGGGGTGGGGCCAACGTCCTGACTTTC. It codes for CAGNYRGGANVLTF.

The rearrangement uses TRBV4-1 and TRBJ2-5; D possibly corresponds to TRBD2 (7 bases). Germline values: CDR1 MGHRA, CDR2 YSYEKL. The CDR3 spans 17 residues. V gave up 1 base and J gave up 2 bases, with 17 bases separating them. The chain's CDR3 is CASSQVRVGGGQETQYF. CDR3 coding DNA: TGCGCCAGCAGCCAAGTTCGCGTAGGGGGGGGTCAAGAGACCCAGTACTTC.

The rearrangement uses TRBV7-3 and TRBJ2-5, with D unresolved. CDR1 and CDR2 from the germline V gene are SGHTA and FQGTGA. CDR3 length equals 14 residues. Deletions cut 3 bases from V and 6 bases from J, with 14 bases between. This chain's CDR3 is CASSFSVLTKTQYF. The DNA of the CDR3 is TGTGCCAGCAGCTTTTCAGTGCTCACGAAGACCCAGTACTTC. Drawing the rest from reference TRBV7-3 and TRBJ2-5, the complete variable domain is GAGVSQTPSNKVTEKGKYVELRCDPISGHTALYWYRQSLGQGPEFLIYFQGTGAADDSGLPNDRFFAVRPEGSVSTLKIQRTERGDSAVYLCASSFSVLTKTQYFGPGTRLLVL.

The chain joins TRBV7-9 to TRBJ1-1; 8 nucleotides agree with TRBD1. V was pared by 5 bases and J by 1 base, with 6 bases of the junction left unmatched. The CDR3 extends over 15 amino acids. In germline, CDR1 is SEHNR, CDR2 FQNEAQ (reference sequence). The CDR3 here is CASSKSGTGNTEAFF. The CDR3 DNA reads TGTGCCAGCAGCAAATCCGGGACAGGGAACACTGAAGCTTTCTTT.

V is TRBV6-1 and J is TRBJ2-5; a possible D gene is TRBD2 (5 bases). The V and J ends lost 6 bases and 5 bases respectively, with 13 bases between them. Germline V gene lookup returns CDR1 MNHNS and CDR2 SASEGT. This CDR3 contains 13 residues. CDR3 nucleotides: TGTGCCAGCAGCCCCCCGGGAATTGAGACCCAGTACTTC. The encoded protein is CASSPPGIETQYF.

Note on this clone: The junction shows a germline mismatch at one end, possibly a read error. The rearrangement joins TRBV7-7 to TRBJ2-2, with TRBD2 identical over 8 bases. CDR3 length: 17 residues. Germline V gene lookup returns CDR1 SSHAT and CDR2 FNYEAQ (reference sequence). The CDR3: CASSFRLLAEPTGELFF. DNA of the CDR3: TGTGCTAGCAGCTTTCGGTTACTAGCGGAGCCTACCGGGGAGCTGTTTTTT.

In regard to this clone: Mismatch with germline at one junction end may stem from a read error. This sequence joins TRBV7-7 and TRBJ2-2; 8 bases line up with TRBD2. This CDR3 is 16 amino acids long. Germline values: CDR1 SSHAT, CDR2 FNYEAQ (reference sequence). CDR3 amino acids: CASSPLAGPNTGELFF. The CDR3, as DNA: TGTGCTAGCAGCCCATTAGCGGGACCGAACACCGGGGAGCTGTTTTTT. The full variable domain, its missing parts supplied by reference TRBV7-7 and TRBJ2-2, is GAGVSQSPRYKVTKRGQDVTLRCDPISSHATLYWYQQALGQGPEFLTYFNYEAQPDKSGLPSDRFSAERPEGSISTLTIQRTEQRDSAMYRCASSPLAGPNTGELFFGEGSRLTVL.

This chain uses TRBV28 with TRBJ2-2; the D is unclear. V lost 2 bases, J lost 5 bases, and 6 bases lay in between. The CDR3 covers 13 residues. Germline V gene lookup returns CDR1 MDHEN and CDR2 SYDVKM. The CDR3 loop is CASSLTGTGELFF. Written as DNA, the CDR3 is TGTGCCAGCAGTTTAACCGGGACCGGGGAGCTGTTTTTT. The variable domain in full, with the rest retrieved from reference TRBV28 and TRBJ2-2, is DVKVTQSSRYLVKRTGEKVFLECVQDMDHENMFWYRQDPGLGLRLIYFSYDVKMKEKGDIPEGYSVSREKKERFSLILESASTNQTSMYLCASSLTGTGELFFGEGSRLTVL.

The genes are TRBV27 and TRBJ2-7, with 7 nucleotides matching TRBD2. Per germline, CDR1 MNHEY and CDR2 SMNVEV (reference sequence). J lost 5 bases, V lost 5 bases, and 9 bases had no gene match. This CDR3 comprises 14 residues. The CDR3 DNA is TGTGCCAGCAGTCGTCTAGCGGATCCAAACGAGCAGTACTTC. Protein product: CASSRLADPNEQYF.